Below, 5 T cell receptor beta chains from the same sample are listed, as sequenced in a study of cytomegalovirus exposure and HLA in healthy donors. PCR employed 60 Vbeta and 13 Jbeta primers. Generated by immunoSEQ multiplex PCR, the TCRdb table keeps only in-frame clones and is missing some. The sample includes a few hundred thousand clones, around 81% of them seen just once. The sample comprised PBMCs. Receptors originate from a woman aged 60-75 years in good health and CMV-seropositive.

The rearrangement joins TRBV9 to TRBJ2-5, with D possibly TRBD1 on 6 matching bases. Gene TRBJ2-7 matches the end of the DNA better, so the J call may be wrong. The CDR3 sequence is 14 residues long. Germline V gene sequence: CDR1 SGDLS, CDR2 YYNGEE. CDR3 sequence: CASSNRDNILEQYF. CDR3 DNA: TGTGCCAGCAGCAACCGGGACAACATCCTCGAGCAGTACTTC.

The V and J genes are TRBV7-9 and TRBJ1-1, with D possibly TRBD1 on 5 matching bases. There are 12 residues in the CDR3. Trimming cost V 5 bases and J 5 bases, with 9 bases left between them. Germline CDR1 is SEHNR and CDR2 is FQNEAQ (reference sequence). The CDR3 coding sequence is TGTGCCAGCAGCCCCCAGGGAACTGAAGCTTTCTTT. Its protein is CASSPQGTEAFF.

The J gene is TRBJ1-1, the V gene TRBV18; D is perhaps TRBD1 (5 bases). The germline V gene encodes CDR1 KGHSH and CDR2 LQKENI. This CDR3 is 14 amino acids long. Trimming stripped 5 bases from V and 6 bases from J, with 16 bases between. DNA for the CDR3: TGTGCCAGCTCATCAACGCAGGGTTTAGCTGAAGCTTTCTTT. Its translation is CASSSTQGLAEAFF.

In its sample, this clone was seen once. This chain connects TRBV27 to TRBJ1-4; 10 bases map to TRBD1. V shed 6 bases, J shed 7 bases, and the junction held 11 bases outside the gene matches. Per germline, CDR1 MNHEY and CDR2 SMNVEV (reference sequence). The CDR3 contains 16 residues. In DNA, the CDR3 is TGTGCCAGCAGATTTCGTGGGACAGGGGTTACTGAAAAACTGTTTTTT. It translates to CASRFRGTGVTEKLFF.

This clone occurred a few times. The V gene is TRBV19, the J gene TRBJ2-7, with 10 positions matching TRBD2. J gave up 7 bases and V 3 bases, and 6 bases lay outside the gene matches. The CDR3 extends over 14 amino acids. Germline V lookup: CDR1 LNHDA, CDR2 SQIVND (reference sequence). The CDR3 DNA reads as TGTGCCAGTAGTATTAGCGGGAGGAGAGGGGAGCAGTACTTC. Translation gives CASSISGRRGEQYF.